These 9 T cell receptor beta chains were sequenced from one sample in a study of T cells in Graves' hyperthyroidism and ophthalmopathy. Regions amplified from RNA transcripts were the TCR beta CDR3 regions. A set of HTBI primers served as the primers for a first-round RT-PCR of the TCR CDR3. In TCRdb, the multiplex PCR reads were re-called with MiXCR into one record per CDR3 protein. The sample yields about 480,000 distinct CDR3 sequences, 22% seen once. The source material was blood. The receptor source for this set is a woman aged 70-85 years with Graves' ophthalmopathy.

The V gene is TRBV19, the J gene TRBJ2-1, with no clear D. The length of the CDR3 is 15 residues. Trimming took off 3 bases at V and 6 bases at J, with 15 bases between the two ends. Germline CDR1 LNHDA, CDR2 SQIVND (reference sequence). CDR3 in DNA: TGTGCCAGTAGTATTCGAGAACTACACTCCAATGAGCAGTTCTTC. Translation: CASSIRELHSNEQFF.

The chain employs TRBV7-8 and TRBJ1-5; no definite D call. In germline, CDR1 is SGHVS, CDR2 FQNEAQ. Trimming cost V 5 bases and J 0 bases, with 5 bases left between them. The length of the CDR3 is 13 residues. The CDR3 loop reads CASSKNSNQPQHF. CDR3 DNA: TGTGCCAGCAGCAAAAATAGCAATCAGCCCCAGCATTTT.

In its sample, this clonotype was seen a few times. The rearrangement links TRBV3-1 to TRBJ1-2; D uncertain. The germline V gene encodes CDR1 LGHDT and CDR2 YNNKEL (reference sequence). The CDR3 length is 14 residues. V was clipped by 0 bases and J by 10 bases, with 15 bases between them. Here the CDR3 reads CASSQETVLIPYTF. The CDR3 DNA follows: TGTGCCAGCAGCCAAGAAACAGTATTGATACCCTACACCTTC. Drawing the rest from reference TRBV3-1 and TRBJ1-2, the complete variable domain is DTAVSQTPKYLVTQMGNDKSIKCEQNLGHDTMYWYKQDSKKFLKIMFSYNNKELIINETVPNRFSPKSPDKAHLNLHINSLELGDSAVYFCASSQETVLIPYTFGSGTRLTVV.

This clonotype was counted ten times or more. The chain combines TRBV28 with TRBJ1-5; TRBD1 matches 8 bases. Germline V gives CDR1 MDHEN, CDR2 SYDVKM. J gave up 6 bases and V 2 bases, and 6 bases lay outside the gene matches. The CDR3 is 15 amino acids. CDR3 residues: CASSLPDRGIQPQHF. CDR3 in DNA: TGTGCCAGCAGTTTACCCGACAGGGGTATTCAGCCCCAGCATTTT.

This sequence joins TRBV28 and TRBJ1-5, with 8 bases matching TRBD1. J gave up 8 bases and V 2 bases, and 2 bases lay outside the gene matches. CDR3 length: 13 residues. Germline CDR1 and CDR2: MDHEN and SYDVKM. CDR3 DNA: TGTGCCAGCAGTTTACTGGACAGGGAGCCCCAGCATTTT. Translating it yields CASSLLDREPQHF.

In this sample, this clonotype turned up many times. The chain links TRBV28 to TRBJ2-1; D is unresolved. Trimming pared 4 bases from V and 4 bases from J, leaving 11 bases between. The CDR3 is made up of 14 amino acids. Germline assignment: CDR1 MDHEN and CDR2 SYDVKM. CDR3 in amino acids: CASSSMSEYNEQFF. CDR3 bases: TGTGCCAGCAGTTCAATGAGCGAATACAATGAGCAGTTCTTC.

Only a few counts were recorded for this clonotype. This CDR3 reads CASSLSGQGAYGYTF. CDR3 DNA: TGTGCCAGCAGCTTATCGGGACAGGGGGCCTATGGCTACACCTTC. This chain connects TRBV7-8 to TRBJ1-2; 12 bases map to TRBD1. Trimming cost V 2 bases and J 4 bases; bases outside gene matches: 2. Germline assignment: CDR1 SGHVS and CDR2 FQNEAQ. The CDR3 is made up of 15 amino acids.

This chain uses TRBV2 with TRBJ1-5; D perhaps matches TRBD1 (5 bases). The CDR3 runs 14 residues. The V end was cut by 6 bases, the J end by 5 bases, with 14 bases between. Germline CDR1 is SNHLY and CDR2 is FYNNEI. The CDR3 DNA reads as TGTGCCAGCAGAGGGGCTGGCTCCTATCAGCCCCAGCATTTT. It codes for CASRGAGSYQPQHF.

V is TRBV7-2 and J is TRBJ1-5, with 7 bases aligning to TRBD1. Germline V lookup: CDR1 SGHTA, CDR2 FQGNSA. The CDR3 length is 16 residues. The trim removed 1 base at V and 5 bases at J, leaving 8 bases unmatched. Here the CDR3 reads CASSLDLRQGDQPQHF. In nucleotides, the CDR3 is TGTGCCAGCAGCTTAGACCTCCGACAGGGAGATCAGCCCCAGCATTTT.